What follows are 12 T cell receptor beta chains derived from one specimen sequenced in a study of a mutant IDH1 vaccine in newly diagnosed glioma. Their specific antigens are unknown. Clones were sequenced by immunoSEQ multiplex PCR, and TCRdb holds only the in-frame ones, with some missing. The data contain about 94,000 clones, around nine tenths of them singletons. Time point of the sample: week 47, end of study. Each dose delivered 300 ug of mutant IDH1 20-mer peptide subcutaneously with imiquimod. Source: PBMCs, taken from a glioma patient whose treatment included an IDH1 peptide vaccine. These receptors came from a woman in her 50s with glioma.

J is TRBJ2-7 and V is TRBV7-9, with unresolved D. V lost 5 bases, J lost 0 bases, and 11 bases lay in between. Per germline, CDR1 SEHNR and CDR2 FQNEAQ (reference sequence). The CDR3 consists of 14 residues. The CDR3 bases are TGTGCCAGCAGCCCAGACTCAAGCTCCTACGAGCAGTACTTC. Translated: CASSPDSSSYEQYF. Based on the CDR3 plus reference TRBV7-9 and TRBJ2-7, the full variable domain is DTGVSQNPRHKITKRGQNVTFRCDPISEHNRLYWYRQTLGQGPEFLTYFQNEAQLEKSRLLSDRFSAERPKGSFSTLEIQRTEQGDSAMYLCASSPDSSSYEQYFGPGTRLTVT.

The chain joins TRBV6-5 to TRBJ2-7, with D maybe TRBD1 (5 bases). The CDR3 sequence is 15 residues long. Trimming stripped 5 bases from V and 2 bases from J, with 16 bases between. Germline V gene data show CDR1 as MNHEY and CDR2 as SVGAGI. The CDR3 loop is CASSATGLQAYEQYF. The CDR3 nucleotides are TGTGCCAGCAGTGCAACAGGTCTCCAGGCCTACGAGCAGTACTTC.

The J gene is TRBJ2-3, the V gene TRBV4-2, with D possibly TRBD1 on 5 matching bases. Trimming shortened V by 0 bases and J by 2 bases, and 12 bases separated the two germline ends. Per germline, CDR1 LGHNA and CDR2 YNFKEQ. This CDR3 spans 16 amino acids. For the CDR3, the DNA is TGTGCCAGCAGCCAAGACTGGGGCGGAATCACAGATACGCAGTATTTT. As protein: CASSQDWGGITDTQYF.

This chain joins TRBV21-1 and TRBJ1-1. TRBV21-1 is an annotated pseudogene. CDR3 length: 15 residues. CDR3 region: CASSKIPDMTTEAFF. Here the CDR3 DNA reads TGTGCCAGCAGCAAGATCCCCGATATGACCACTGAAGCTTTCTTT.

The chain recombines TRBV28 with TRBJ2-1; 9 bases line up with TRBD2. The CDR3 runs to 14 residues. Trimming took 4 bases from V and 6 from J; bases not matched to a gene: 4. The germline V gene has CDR1 MDHEN and CDR2 SYDVKM. CDR3 sequence (DNA): TGTGCCAGCAGTTCACTAGCGGGTTTCAATGAGCAGTTCTTC. Amino acid sequence: CASSSLAGFNEQFF.

The J gene is TRBJ1-1, the V gene TRBV6-5; D is uncertain. V gave up 5 bases and J gave up 7 bases, with 14 bases separating them. The germline V gene encodes CDR1 MNHEY and CDR2 SVGAGI. The CDR3 covers 13 residues. The DNA of the CDR3 is TGTGCCAGCAGTGTCCCTGGACCCGATGAAGCTTTCTTT. It specifies CASSVPGPDEAFF.

In this sample, this clone turned up once. J is TRBJ1-4 and V is TRBV27; 8 nucleotides match TRBD1. CDR3 length: 16 amino acids. After removal of 0 bases from V and 9 bases from J, the junction contained 9 bases not matched to a gene. Germline values: CDR1 MNHEY, CDR2 SMNVEV (reference sequence). CDR3 nucleotides: TGTGCCAGCAGTTTATCCCGGACAGGGCAAATCAAAAAACTGTTTTTT. Its protein product is CASSLSRTGQIKKLFF. Variable domain in full (rest from reference TRBV27 and TRBJ1-4): EAQVTQNPRYLITVTGKKLTVTCSQNMNHEYMSWYRQDPGLGLRQIYYSMNVEVTDKGDVPEGYKVSRKEKRNFPLILESPSPNQTSLYFCASSLSRTGQIKKLFFGSGTQLSVL.

J is TRBJ1-1 and V is TRBV6-5; D gene ambiguous. Germline lookup yields CDR1 MNHEY and CDR2 SVGAGI. CDR3 size: 11 residues. V dropped 5 bases and J dropped 10 bases, with 11 bases sitting between them. CDR3 sequence: CASSEFVGAFF. CDR3 in DNA: TGTGCCAGCAGTGAATTCGTAGGAGCTTTCTTT.

This clone was detected only once. Other DNA variants within this sample encode the same CDR3. V usage is TRBV28 and J usage is TRBJ1-1; the D gene is possibly TRBD1 (5 bases). The V gene lost 2 bases and the J gene lost 0 bases, with 7 bases spanning the gap. The CDR3 spans 14 residues. Germline CDR1 is MDHEN and CDR2 is SYDVKM. CDR3 nucleotides: TGTGCCAGCAGTTTAGGGACGGTGAACACTGAAGCTTTCTTT. It encodes CASSLGTVNTEAFF.

The rearrangement links TRBV9 to TRBJ2-7, with 7 bases matching TRBD1. The CDR3 sequence is 14 residues long. In germline, CDR1 is SGDLS, CDR2 YYNGEE. Trimming cost V 4 bases and J 4 bases; bases outside gene matches: 8. Here the CDR3 reads CASSPGGQSYEQYF. The CDR3 DNA reads TGTGCCAGCAGCCCAGGGGGACAGTCTTACGAGCAGTACTTC.

The CDR3 bases are TGTGCCAGCAGTATTCGGCGTGAAAAACTGTTTTTT. This codes for CASSIRREKLFF. The rearrangement uses TRBV2 and TRBJ1-4; D remains unclear. CDR1 and CDR2 (germline): SNHLY, FYNNEI. The CDR3 totals 12 residues. V gave up 5 bases and J gave up 7 bases, with 8 bases separating them. The whole variable domain, filled in from reference TRBV2 and TRBJ1-4, reads EPEVTQTPSHQVTQMGQEVILRCVPISNHLYFYWYRQILGQKVEFLVSFYNNEISEKSEIFDDQFSVERPDGSNFTLKIRSTKLEDSAMYFCASSIRREKLFFGSGTQLSVL.

The chain carries TRBV10-3 and TRBJ2-5; D possibly corresponds to TRBD2 (5 bases). The germline V gene has CDR1 ENHRY and CDR2 SYGVKD. This CDR3 spans 13 amino acids. With 0 bases removed from V and 4 bases from J, the gap between germline ends came to 6 bases. The DNA of the CDR3 is TGTGCCATCAGTGAGTCGGCGGGAGAGACCCAGTACTTC. It codes for CAISESAGETQYF.